The clone carrying this T cell receptor (beta chain) was counted a single time. The sample belongs to a study of radiation and T cells in renal cell carcinoma. Here immunoSEQ multiplex PCR was the method, and the copy in TCRdb shows in-frame clones only, minus some. This sample carries 12,000 to 15,000 clones, around 50% of them seen once, and the ten largest clones take roughly 13%. The treatment here: treatment-naive control, cytoreductive nephrectomy. This renal cell carcinoma was of the clear cell type. The germline V gene encodes CDR1 SGHDT and CDR2 YYEEEE. With 0 bases removed from V and 4 bases from J, the gap between germline ends came to 8 bases. The CDR3 length is 13 residues.

The V gene is TRBV5-6, the J gene TRBJ2-7; no reliable D call. The sequence came from a man in his forties or fifties with renal cell carcinoma. The material was tumor tissue, obtained from a patient whose treatment was nephrectomy without radiotherapy. CDR3 in amino acids: CASSLVGDYEQYF. In DNA, the CDR3 is TGTGCCAGCAGCTTGGTTGGTGATTACGAGCAGTACTTC.